This passage covers 4 T cell receptor beta chains from one sample sequenced in a study of beta chain features in type 1 diabetes. The investigators reverse transcribed all of the isolated RNA, so they sequenced expressed TCRB transcripts. Clones were sequenced by immunoSEQ multiplex PCR, and TCRdb holds only the in-frame ones, with some missing. The sample includes about 900,000 clones, about 17% of them seen just once. Sequenced material: naive CD4+ T cells from blood. These receptors were obtained from a woman in her late teens or twenties in good health.

This clone was detected a few times. The chain is built from TRBV29-1 and TRBJ2-5; no reliable D call. The J call is uncertain, as TRBJ2-7 better fits the DNA end. The CDR3 is 12 residues long. The germline V gene encodes CDR1 SQVTM and CDR2 ANQGSEA. CDR3 nucleotides: TGCAGCGTTGCCGTTTTGAGCTACGAGCAGTACTTC. As protein: CSVAVLSYEQYF.

The chain employs TRBV7-2 and TRBJ1-5; D possibly corresponds to TRBD1 (5 bases). CDR1 SGHTA and CDR2 FQGNSA come from the germline V gene. CDR3 length: 13 amino acids. Trimming removed 5 bases from V and 5 bases from J, with 10 bases in between. This CDR3 reads CASSQTGYQPQHF. The CDR3 nucleotides are TGTGCCAGCAGCCAAACAGGCTATCAGCCCCAGCATTTT.

This chain uses TRBV6-5 with TRBJ1-4; D possibly corresponds to TRBD1 (6 bases). CDR1 is MNHEY and CDR2 is SVGAGI in the germline V gene. The CDR3 spans 15 residues. The ends were cut back, 4 bases at V and 5 bases at J, with 14 bases in the middle. Here the CDR3 reads CASSFDRNPNEKLFF. The CDR3 nucleotides read TGTGCCAGCAGTTTTGACAGGAATCCGAATGAAAAACTGTTTTTT.

As concerns this clone: Distinct nucleotide sequences in the sample also encode this CDR3. V is TRBV29-1 and J is TRBJ2-1, with a tentative D call TRBD1 (5 bases). This CDR3 is 11 amino acids long. V was trimmed by 6 bases and J by 8 bases, leaving 11 bases between them. Germline V gene lookup returns CDR1 SQVTM and CDR2 ANQGSEA. The DNA for the CDR3 is TGCAGCGTGGGTCAGGGCGATGAGCAGTTCTTC. It codes for CSVGQGDEQFF.